In this sample, the clone carrying this T cell receptor (beta chain) turned up a few times. Its antigen is unidentified. The record originates from a study of response to subunit inactivated influenza vaccine. Each CDR3 protein is one row after TCRdb ran MiXCR on the RT-PCR reads. The sample has about 580,000 distinct CDR3 sequences, 14% seen once. The study, taken as a whole, reports: Each seasonal influenza vaccination recruits few new T cells, the authors suggested.

CDR3 length: 13 residues. The V end lost 6 bases, the J end lost 3 bases, and 14 bases lay between the germline ends. Germline values: CDR1 DFQATT, CDR2 SNEGSKA (reference sequence). This TCR was sampled from a man aged 50-59 years who received an inactivated influenza vaccine. The sample here was PBMCs from blood, taken about 11 days after vaccination. The chain has TRBV20-1 and TRBJ1-1; no reliable D call. The CDR3 DNA follows: TGCAGTGCGGCCCCCGGGTATGACACTGAAGCTTTCTTT. The encoded protein is CSAAPGYDTEAFF.